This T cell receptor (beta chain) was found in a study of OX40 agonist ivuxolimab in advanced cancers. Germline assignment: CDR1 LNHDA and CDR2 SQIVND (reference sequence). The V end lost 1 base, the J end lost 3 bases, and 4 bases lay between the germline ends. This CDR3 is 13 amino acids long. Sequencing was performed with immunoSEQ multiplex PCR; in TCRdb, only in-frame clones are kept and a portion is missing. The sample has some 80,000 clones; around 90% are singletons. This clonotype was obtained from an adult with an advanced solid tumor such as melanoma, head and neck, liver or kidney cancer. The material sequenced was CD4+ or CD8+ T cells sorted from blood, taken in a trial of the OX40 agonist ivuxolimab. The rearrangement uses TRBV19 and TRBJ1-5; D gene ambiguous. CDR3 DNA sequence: TGTGCCAGTAGTATAGGGTTCAATCAGCCCCAGCATTTT. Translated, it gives CASSIGFNQPQHF.